In this sample, the clone carrying this TCR beta chain turned up a few times. Antigen: not known. The entry originates in a study of T-cell reconstitution after alpha-beta-depleted transplantation in children. V gave up 1 base and J gave up 5 bases, with 11 bases separating them. CDR3 length: 14 residues. Germline CDR1 LNHNV, CDR2 YYDKDF (reference sequence). Study-level points and caveats: Surviving recipient T cells and thymic progenitors produced the high day-60 TCRbeta diversity seen in some patients. T-cell counts and diversity at one year following transplant were attributed mainly to newly produced T cells. In patients about two months after transplant, alpha-beta T cells reportedly arose from several hundred expanded graft clones.

During its preparation, the TCRbeta library received unique molecular identifiers. TCRdb re-called the PCR reads through MiXCR, storing one row per CDR3 protein. The table lists some 460,000 distinct CDR3 sequences, around 15% of them singletons. The receptor's source is a boy under two years old who had a stem cell transplant for Wiskott-Aldrich syndrome, so the T cells may come from the graft donor. The rearrangement uses TRBV15 and TRBJ2-5; D possibly corresponds to TRBD2 (5 bases). Here the sequenced sample was PBMCs, mostly from graft donor cells, taken 360 days after TCRalphabeta/CD19-depleted stem cell transplant. This CDR3 reads CATSRVAGLETQYF. DNA for the CDR3: TGTGCCACCAGCAGAGTGGCGGGTCTGGAGACCCAGTACTTC.